The TCR beta chain described here comes from a study of Graves' ophthalmopathy and Graves' hyperthyroidism. Study-wide results and limits: Forecasting of ophthalmopathy progression by the model achieved almost 71% sensitivity and around 77% specificity.

Each hyperthyroidism patient was newly diagnosed, with under 2 months' duration, and aged 18 to 65. There are many counts of this clonotype. What it binds is not known. RNA transcripts were the template, and TCR beta CDR3 regions were amplified from them. Amplification began with first-round RT-PCR using HTBI primers, then second-round multiplex PCR was performed. TCRdb passed the multiplex PCR reads through MiXCR, listing each CDR3 protein once. The sample records 620,000 or so distinct CDR3 sequences, 22% being singletons. Germline values: CDR1 MGHRA, CDR2 YSYEKL. CDR3 length equals 18 residues. The J segment lost 4 bases and the V segment lost 0 bases, leaving 12 bases of the junction unmatched.

This clonotype was obtained from a woman between 18 and 29 years old with stable Graves' hyperthyroidism. Some clones in this sample may be carry-over from other donors' samples. The sequencing sample was made of peripheral blood. The gene calls are TRBV4-1 and TRBJ1-5; 7 nucleotides line up with TRBD1. The CDR3 nucleotides read TGCGCCAGCAGCCAAGATCCATTAAGGGACAGACTTAATCAGCCCCAGCATTTT. Translation: CASSQDPLRDRLNQPQHF.